Many counts were recorded for the clone carrying this TCR beta chain. What it binds is unknown. Uncontrolled infection, other autoimmune disease, pregnancy and lactation each barred patients from inclusion. Sample collection date corresponds to first hyperthyroidism diagnosis, prior to any ophthalmopathy symptoms. The germline gives CDR1 SNHLY, CDR2 FYNNEI. The junction had 3 bases not matched to a gene; V was cut back by 6 bases and J by 0 bases. The CDR3 is made up of 14 amino acids. The source of the sample is a study of T cells in Graves' hyperthyroidism and ophthalmopathy. RNA transcripts were the template for amplifying TCR beta CDR3 regions. First-round RT-PCR of the TCR CDR3 relied on the HTBI primer set. MiXCR was run by TCRdb on the multiplex PCR reads, yielding one entry per CDR3 protein. The sample consists of roughly 180,000 distinct CDR3 sequences, about 9% of them appearing once. Findings and caveats of the study: Ophthalmopathy, as predicted by the model, came a median 6.5 months after the prediction. Most clonotypes expanded in the thyroid (above 0.001) were also present in blood.

Sequencing input: blood. The TCR originated in a woman between 18 and 29 years old with Graves' hyperthyroidism that later progressed to Graves' ophthalmopathy. V usage is TRBV2 and J usage is TRBJ1-1; 8 bases match TRBD1. The chain's CDR3 is CASSPDRVNTEAFF. CDR3 sequence (DNA): TGTGCCAGCAGCCCGGACAGGGTGAACACTGAAGCTTTCTTT.